These 16 T cell receptor beta chains were all obtained from the same sample, sequenced in a study of T-cell memory formation after mild COVID-19. Each CDR3 protein is one row after TCRdb ran MiXCR on the 5' RACE reads. The repertoire holds some 82,000 distinct CDR3 sequences, with roughly 12% as singletons. Input material: PBMCs or a T cell subset sorted from them (not recorded which). The receptors originated from a young man who had mild COVID-19 (a few samples of this study predate the infection). Cell type and time point are not known.

At least ten counts were recorded for this clonotype. The rearrangement joins TRBV7-6 to TRBJ1-1, with TRBD1 matching 7 bases. CDR1 is SGHVS, CDR2 FNYEAQ, per germline. V dropped 5 bases and J dropped 6; count of bases not matched to a gene: 6. The CDR3 is made up of 13 amino acids. The CDR3 bases are TGTGCCAGCAGCGCCAACCAGGGGGCTGAAGCTTTCTTT. Translated: CASSANQGAEAFF.

This clonotype occurred a few times. The V and J genes are TRBV20-1 and TRBJ2-7; D is unresolved. The CDR3 contains 15 residues. Deletions cut 3 bases from V and 2 bases from J, with 17 bases between. Per germline, CDR1 DFQATT and CDR2 SNEGSKA (reference sequence). The DNA of the CDR3 is TGCAGTGCTAGCCGTCAATTGGGCACTCCCTACGAGCAGTACGTC. Protein: CSASRQLGTPYEQYV.

The CDR3 loop is CASSGGAGYGYTF. DNA of the CDR3: TGTGCCAGCAGTGGGGGGGCCGGCTATGGCTACACCTTC. The chain recombines TRBV25-1 with TRBJ1-2, with D tentatively TRBD1 (6 bases). This CDR3 is built from 13 residues. Per the germline V gene, CDR1 is MGHDK and CDR2 is SYGVNS. Trimming pared 4 bases from V and 4 bases from J, leaving 10 bases between.

The gene calls are TRBV20-1 and TRBJ2-1, with 7 bases identical to TRBD2. Germline loops: CDR1 DFQATT, CDR2 SNEGSKA (reference sequence). This CDR3 is built from 16 residues. Losses at the gene ends were 6 bases for V and 8 bases for J; bases not matched to a gene: 19. The CDR3 loop is CSAVEVSSGLFDEQFF. In DNA, the CDR3 is TGCAGTGCCGTAGAGGTCTCTAGCGGCCTCTTCGATGAGCAGTTCTTC.

The rearrangement uses TRBV5-1 and TRBJ2-3; D unclear. CDR1 and CDR2 (germline): SGHRS, YFSETQ. The CDR3 extends over 14 amino acids. The V end was cut by 3 bases, the J end by 6 bases, with 14 bases between. The CDR3 sequence is CASSSPLSPDTQYF. CDR3 nucleotide sequence: TGCGCCAGCAGCTCCCCCCTAAGTCCGGATACGCAGTATTTT.

CDR3 residues: CASSLIQGNTGELFF. For the CDR3, the DNA is TGTGCCAGCAGCTTAATCCAGGGGAACACCGGGGAGCTGTTTTTT. V and J are TRBV7-9 and TRBJ2-2, with D possibly matching TRBD1 (5 bases). CDR3 size: 15 residues. V was clipped by 2 bases and J by 1 base, with 8 bases between them. Germline V CDR1 and CDR2: SEHNR, FQNEAQ (reference sequence).

The chain carries TRBV29-1 and TRBJ2-2, with D uncertain. The germline V and J ends were trimmed by 6 bases and 7 bases, with 12 bases remaining between them. CDR3 length: 12 amino acids. In germline, CDR1 is SQVTM, CDR2 ANQGSEA. The CDR3 protein is CSVLLVGGELFF. The CDR3 bases are TGCAGCGTCCTTTTAGTAGGCGGGGAGCTGTTTTTT.

This clonotype occurred a few times. The V and J genes are TRBV6-5 and TRBJ2-2; 7 positions match TRBD1. After removal of 4 bases from V and 4 bases from J, the junction contained 3 bases not matched to a gene. Germline V gene lookup returns CDR1 MNHEY and CDR2 SVGAGI. The CDR3 runs to 14 residues. DNA for the CDR3: TGTGCCAGCAGTTCGACAGGGACCACCGGGGAGCTGTTTTTT. As protein: CASSSTGTTGELFF.

The J gene is TRBJ2-3, the V gene TRBV7-3; tentatively, D is TRBD1 (5 bases). Trimming took off 2 bases at V and 2 bases at J, with 11 bases between the two ends. Germline CDR1 reads SGHTA; CDR2 reads FQGTGA. There are 15 residues in the CDR3. DNA of the CDR3: TGTGCCAGCAGCTTAGAACAGGTTGTCACAGATACGCAGTATTTT. As protein: CASSLEQVVTDTQYF.

This clonotype showed up many times. The rearrangement joins TRBV12-3 or TRBV12-4 to TRBJ2-7; tentatively, D is TRBD1 or TRBD2 (5 bases each). Trimming removed 5 bases at V and 1 base at J, with 12 bases between. The CDR3 contains 14 residues. This chain's CDR3 is CASSLWDGSYEQYF. CDR3 nucleotide sequence: TGTGCCAGCAGTCTATGGGACGGATCCTACGAGCAGTACTTC.

The chain joins TRBV4-1 to TRBJ2-2; D unresolved. This CDR3 is 19 amino acids long. Looked up from germline, CDR1 is MGHRA and CDR2 is YSYEKL. The ends were cut back, 2 bases at V and 0 bases at J, with 19 bases in the middle. CDR3 loop: CASSQRVGLDIANTGELFF. CDR3 in DNA: TGCGCCAGCAGCCAAAGGGTTGGGCTAGACATCGCGAACACCGGGGAGCTGTTTTTT.

This clonotype has at least ten counts. V is TRBV7-7 and J is TRBJ2-1, with 9 bases identical to TRBD2. The CDR3 has 18 residues. V lost 6 bases, J lost 6 bases, and 18 bases stayed unmatched. Per germline, CDR1 SSHAT and CDR2 FNYEAQ (reference sequence). The CDR3 reads CASSPYGTSSYFFNEQFF. The CDR3 DNA follows: TGTGCCAGCAGTCCTTATGGGACTAGCTCGTACTTCTTCAATGAGCAGTTCTTC.

This clonotype has just a few counts. The chain uses TRBV7-7 and TRBJ2-1; D is possibly TRBD1 (5 bases). The V end was cut by 4 bases, the J end by 4 bases, with 8 bases between. CDR1 is SSHAT, CDR2 FNYEAQ, per germline (reference sequence). This CDR3 region has 13 residues. In nucleotides, the CDR3 is TGTGCCAGCAGCTCAGCAGGGTACAATGAGCAGTTCTTC. It is translated as CASSSAGYNEQFF.

This clonotype was recorded many times. This chain links TRBV5-1 with TRBJ2-6; possibly TRBD1 or TRBD2 for D (6 bases each). V was pared by 4 bases and J by 2 bases, with 10 bases between. CDR3 size: 15 residues. CDR1 is SGHRS and CDR2 is YFSETQ in the germline V gene. Here the CDR3 reads CASSLEGAGANVLTF. DNA for the CDR3: TGCGCCAGCAGCCTGGAGGGGGCTGGGGCCAACGTCCTGACTTTC.

The chain carries TRBV11-2 and TRBJ2-1; TRBD2 aligns across 7 bases. V was pared by 0 bases and J by 5 bases, with 10 bases of the junction left unmatched. This CDR3 has 17 amino acids. Germline CDR1 is SGHAT and CDR2 is FQNNGV. The CDR3 sequence is CASSLDLWGGGDNEQFF. For the CDR3, the DNA is TGTGCCAGCAGCTTAGATCTCTGGGGGGGAGGCGACAATGAGCAGTTCTTC.

CDR3 region: CASSCQTGACSYEQYF. As DNA, the CDR3 is TGTGCCAGCAGCTGTCAAACAGGGGCGTGCTCCTACGAGCAGTACTTC. The V call is TRBV13, the J call TRBJ2-7; 7 bases line up with TRBD1. J was trimmed by 0 bases and V by 4 bases; bases with no gene match: 9. Germline-derived CDR1 and CDR2 are PRHDT and FYEKMQ (reference sequence). This CDR3 comprises 16 residues.